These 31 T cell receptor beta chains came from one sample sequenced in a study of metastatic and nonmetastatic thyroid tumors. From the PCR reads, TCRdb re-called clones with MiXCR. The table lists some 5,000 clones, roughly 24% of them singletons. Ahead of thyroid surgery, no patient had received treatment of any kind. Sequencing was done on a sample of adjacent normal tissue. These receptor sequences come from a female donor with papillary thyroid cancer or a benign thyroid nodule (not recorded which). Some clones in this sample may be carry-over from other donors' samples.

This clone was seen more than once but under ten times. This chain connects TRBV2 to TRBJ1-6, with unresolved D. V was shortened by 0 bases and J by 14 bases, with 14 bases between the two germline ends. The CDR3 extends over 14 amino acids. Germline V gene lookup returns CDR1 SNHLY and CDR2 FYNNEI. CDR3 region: CASSEAPDSRTLHF. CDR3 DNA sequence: TGTGCCAGCAGTGAAGCGCCGGACTCTAGGACCCTCCACTTT.

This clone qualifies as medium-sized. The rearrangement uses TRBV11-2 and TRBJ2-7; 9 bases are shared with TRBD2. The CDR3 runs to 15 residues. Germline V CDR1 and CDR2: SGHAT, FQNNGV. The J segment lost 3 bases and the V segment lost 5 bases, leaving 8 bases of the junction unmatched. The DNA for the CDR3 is TGTGCCAGCAGCGCGGGACTAGCCCCTCACTACGAGCAGTACTTC. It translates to CASSAGLAPHYEQYF.

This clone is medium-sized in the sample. CDR3 bases: TGTGCCAGCAGTCTCCGCTCACCGACTAGCGGGGCGACCTACGAGCAGTACTTC. As protein: CASSLRSPTSGATYEQYF. This chain uses TRBV28 with TRBJ2-7; 11 bases are shared with TRBD2. The germline CDR1 and CDR2 sequences are MDHEN and SYDVKM. The V segment lost 5 bases and the J segment 2 bases; nucleotides outside the gene matches: 14. The CDR3 has 18 residues.

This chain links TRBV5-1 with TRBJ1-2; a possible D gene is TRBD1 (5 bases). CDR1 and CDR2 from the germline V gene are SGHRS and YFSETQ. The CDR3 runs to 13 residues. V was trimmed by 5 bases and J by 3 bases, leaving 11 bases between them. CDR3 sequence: CASRQDRDYGYTF. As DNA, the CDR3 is TGCGCCAGCAGACAGGACCGAGACTATGGCTACACCTTC.

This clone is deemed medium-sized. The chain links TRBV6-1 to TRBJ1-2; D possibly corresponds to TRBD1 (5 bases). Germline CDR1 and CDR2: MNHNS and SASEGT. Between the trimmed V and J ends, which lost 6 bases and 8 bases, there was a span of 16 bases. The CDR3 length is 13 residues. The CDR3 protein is CASRERGEGGYTF. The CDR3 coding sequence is TGTGCCAGCAGGGAACGGGGGGAAGGAGGCTACACCTTC.

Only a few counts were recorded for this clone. The CDR3 DNA reads as TGCAGTGCACGGGACTTCAACTCCTACAATGAGCAGTTCTTC. Translating it yields CSARDFNSYNEQFF. This chain joins TRBV20-1 and TRBJ2-1, with D perhaps matching TRBD2 (6 bases). Trimming shortened V by 6 bases and J by 0 bases, and 12 bases separated the two germline ends. The CDR3 covers 14 residues. CDR1 and CDR2 from the germline V gene are DFQATT and SNEGSKA (reference sequence).

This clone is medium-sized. The DNA of the CDR3 is TGTGCCAGCAGCTCCCGGGACGGTACTATGGGCTACACCTTC. Protein product: CASSSRDGTMGYTF. The genes are TRBV7-2 and TRBJ1-2, with D perhaps matching TRBD1 (5 bases). CDR1 SGHTA and CDR2 FQGNSA come from the germline V gene. Between the trimmed V and J ends, which lost 4 bases and 8 bases, there was a span of 17 bases. The CDR3 is 14 amino acids.

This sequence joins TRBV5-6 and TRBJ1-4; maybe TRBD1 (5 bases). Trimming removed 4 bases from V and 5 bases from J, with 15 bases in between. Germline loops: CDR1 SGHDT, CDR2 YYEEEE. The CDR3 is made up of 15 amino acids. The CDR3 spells CASSPAGGGNEKLFF. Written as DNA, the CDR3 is TGTGCCAGCAGCCCCGCGGGGGGTGGCAATGAAAAACTGTTTTTT.

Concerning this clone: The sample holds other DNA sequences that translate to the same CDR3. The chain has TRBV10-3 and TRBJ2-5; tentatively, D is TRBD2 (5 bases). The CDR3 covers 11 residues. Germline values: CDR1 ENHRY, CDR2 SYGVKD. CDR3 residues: CASARGETQYF. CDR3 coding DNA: TGTGCTAGCGCCCGGGGTGAGACCCAGTACTTC.

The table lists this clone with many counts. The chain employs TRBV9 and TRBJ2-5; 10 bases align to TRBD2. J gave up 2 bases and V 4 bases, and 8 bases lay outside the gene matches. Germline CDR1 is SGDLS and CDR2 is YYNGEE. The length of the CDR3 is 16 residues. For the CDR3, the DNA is TGTGCCAGCAGCCTCATAGCGGGAGGTGGGCAAGAGACCCAGTACTTC. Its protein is CASSLIAGGGQETQYF.

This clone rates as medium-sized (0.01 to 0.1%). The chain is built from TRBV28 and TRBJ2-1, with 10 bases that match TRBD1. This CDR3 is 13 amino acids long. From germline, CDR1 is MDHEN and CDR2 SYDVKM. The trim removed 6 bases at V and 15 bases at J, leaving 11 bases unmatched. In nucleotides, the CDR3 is TGTGCCAGCAGGCAGACAGGGGGCTCTACGTGGTTCTTC. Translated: CASRQTGGSTWFF.

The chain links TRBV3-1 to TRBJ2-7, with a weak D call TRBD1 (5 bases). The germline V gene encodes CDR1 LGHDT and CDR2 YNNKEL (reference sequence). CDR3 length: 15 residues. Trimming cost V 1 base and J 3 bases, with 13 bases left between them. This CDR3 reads CASSQALDTFYEQYF. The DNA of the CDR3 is TGTGCCAGCAGCCAAGCTTTGGACACTTTCTACGAGCAGTACTTC.

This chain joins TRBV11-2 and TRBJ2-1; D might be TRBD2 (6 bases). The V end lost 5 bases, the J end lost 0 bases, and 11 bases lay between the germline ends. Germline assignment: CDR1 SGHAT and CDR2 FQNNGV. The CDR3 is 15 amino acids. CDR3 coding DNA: TGTGCCAGCAGCGTAGGGACTTCCTCCTACAATGAGCAGTTCTTC. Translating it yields CASSVGTSSYNEQFF.

The CDR3 coding sequence is TGTGCCTGGAGTTCAAGCACAGGGGACGAGACCCAGTACTTC. Translation: CAWSSSTGDETQYF. The V call is TRBV30, the J call TRBJ2-5, with 7 bases fitting TRBD1. The germline gives CDR1 GTSNPN, CDR2 SVGIG (reference sequence). The junction had 8 bases not matched to a gene; V was cut back by 2 bases and J by 5 bases. CDR3 length: 14 amino acids.

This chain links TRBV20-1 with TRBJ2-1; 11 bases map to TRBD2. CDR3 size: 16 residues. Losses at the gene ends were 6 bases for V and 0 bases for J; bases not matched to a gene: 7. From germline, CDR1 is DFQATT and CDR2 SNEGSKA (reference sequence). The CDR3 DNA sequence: TGCAGTGCGTTATCCCTAGCGGGAGGCTCCTACAATGAGCAGTTCTTC. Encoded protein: CSALSLAGGSYNEQFF.

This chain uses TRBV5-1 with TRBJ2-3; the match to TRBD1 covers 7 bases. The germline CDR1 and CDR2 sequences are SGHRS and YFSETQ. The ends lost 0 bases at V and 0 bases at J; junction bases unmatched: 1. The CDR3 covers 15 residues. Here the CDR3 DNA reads TGCGCCAGCAGCTTGGACAGGGGAAGCACAGATACGCAGTATTTT. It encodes CASSLDRGSTDTQYF.

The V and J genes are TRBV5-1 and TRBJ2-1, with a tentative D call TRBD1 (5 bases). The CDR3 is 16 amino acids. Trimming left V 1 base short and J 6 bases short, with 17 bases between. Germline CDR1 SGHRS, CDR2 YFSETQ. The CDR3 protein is CASSLIGQGFPNEQFF. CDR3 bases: TGCGCCAGCAGCTTGATAGGGCAGGGTTTTCCCAATGAGCAGTTCTTC.

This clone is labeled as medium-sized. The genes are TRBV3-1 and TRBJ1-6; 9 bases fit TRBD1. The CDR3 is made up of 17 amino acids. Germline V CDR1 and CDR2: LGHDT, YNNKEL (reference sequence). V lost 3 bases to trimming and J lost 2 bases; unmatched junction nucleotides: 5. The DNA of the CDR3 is TGTGCCAGCAGCCAGCGACAGGGGGAAGCCTATAATTCACCCCTCCACTTT. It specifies CASSQRQGEAYNSPLHF.

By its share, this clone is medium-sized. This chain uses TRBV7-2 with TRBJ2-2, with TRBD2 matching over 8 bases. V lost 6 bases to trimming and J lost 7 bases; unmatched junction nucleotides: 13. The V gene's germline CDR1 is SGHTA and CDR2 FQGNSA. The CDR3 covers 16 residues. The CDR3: CASSSREGGGGGELFF. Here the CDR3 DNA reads TGTGCCAGCAGTTCCCGGGAGGGCGGGGGAGGCGGGGAGCTGTTTTTT.

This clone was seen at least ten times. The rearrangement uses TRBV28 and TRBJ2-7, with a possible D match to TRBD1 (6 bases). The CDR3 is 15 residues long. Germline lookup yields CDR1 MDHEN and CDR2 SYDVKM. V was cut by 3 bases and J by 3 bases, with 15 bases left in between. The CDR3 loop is CASSFSPHRVYEQYF. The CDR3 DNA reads TGTGCCAGCAGTTTCTCCCCACACAGGGTCTACGAGCAGTACTTC.

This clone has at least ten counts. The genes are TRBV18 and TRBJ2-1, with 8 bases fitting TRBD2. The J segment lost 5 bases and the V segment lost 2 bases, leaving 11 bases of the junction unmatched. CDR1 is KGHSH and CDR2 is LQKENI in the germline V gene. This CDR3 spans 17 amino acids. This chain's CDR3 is CASSPILRGGRNNEQFF. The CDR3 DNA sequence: TGTGCCAGCTCACCAATCCTTCGGGGGGGCCGGAACAATGAGCAGTTCTTC. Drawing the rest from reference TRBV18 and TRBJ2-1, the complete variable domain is NAGVMQNPRHLVRRRGQEARLRCSPMKGHSHVYWYRQLPEEGLKFMVYLQKENIIDESGMPKERFSAEFPKEGPSILRIQQVVRGDSAAYFCASSPILRGGRNNEQFFGPGTRLTVL.

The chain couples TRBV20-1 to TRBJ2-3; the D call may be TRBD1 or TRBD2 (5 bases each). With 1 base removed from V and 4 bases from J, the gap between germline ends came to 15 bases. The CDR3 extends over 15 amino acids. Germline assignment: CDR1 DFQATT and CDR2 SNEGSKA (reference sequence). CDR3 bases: TGCAGTGCTAGAGCCCTACAGGTGAGGGCAGATACGCAGTATTTT. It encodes CSARALQVRADTQYF.

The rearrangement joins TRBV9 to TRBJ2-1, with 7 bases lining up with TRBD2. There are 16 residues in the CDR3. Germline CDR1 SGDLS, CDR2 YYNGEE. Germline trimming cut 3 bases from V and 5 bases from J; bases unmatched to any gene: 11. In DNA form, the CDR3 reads TGTGCCAGCAGCGATCGGACTAGTCGGGTCAACAATGAGCAGTTCTTC. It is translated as CASSDRTSRVNNEQFF.

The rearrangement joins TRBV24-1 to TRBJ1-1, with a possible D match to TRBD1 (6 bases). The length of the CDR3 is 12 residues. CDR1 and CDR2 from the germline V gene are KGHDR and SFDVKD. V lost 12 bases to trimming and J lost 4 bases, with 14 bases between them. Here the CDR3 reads CAAPARGTEAFF. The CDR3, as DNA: TGTGCCGCCCCCGCCAGGGGCACTGAAGCTTTCTTT.

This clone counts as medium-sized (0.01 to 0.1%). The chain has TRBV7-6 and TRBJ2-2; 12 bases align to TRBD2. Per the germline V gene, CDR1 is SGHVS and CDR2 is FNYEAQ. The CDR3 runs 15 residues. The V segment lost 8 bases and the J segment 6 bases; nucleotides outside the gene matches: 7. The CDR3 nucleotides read TGTGCCAGCGGCCTGACTAGCGGGAGCTCCGGGGAGCTGTTTTTT. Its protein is CASGLTSGSSGELFF.

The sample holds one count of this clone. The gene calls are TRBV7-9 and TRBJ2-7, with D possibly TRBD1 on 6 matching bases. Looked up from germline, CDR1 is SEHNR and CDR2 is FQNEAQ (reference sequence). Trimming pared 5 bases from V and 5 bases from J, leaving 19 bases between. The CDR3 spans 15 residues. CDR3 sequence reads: CASSGGQPEINEQYF. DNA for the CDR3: TGTGCCAGCAGCGGGGGACAACCAGAGATCAACGAGCAGTACTTC.

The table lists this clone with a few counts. CDR3 in amino acids: CASSLSRGAGWSEQYF. CDR3 DNA sequence: TGTGCCAGCAGTTTATCGAGGGGGGCTGGGTGGAGCGAGCAGTACTTC. The chain carries TRBV27 and TRBJ2-7; D is tentatively TRBD1 or TRBD2 (6 bases each). Trimming took off 0 bases at V and 6 bases at J, with 18 bases between the two ends. The CDR3 extends over 16 amino acids. The V gene's germline CDR1 is MNHEY and CDR2 SMNVEV (reference sequence).

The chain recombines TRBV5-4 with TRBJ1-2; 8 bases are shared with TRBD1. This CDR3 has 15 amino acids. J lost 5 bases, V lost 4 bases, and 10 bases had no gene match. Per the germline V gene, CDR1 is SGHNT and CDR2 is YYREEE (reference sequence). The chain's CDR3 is CASSTQDRDGYGYTF. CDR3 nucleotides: TGTGCCAGCAGCACACAGGACAGGGACGGTTATGGCTACACCTTC.

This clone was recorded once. CDR3 amino acids: CASSLSFISTDTQYF. DNA for the CDR3: TGTGCCAGCAGCTTATCCTTCATCTCCACAGATACGCAGTATTTT. The chain combines TRBV11-2 with TRBJ2-3; D not certain. The CDR3 runs to 15 residues. Germline V gene lookup returns CDR1 SGHAT and CDR2 FQNNGV. The ends were cut back, 2 bases at V and 2 bases at J, with 11 bases in the middle.

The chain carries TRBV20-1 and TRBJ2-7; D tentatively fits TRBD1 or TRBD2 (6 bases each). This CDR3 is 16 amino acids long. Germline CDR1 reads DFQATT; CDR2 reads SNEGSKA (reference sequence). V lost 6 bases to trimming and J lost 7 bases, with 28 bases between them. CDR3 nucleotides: TGCAGTGCAAGGCCCTCCGCGGGGTCAGGGGCCTTGGAGCAGTACTTC. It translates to CSARPSAGSGALEQYF.

In DNA, the CDR3 is TGCAGTGCTATAAATCTTGCAACTAATGAAAAACTGTTTTTT. This encodes CSAINLATNEKLFF. The rearrangement joins TRBV20-1 to TRBJ1-4; D not resolved. The V end lost 4 bases, the J end lost 0 bases, and 9 bases lay between the germline ends. The germline V gene has CDR1 DFQATT and CDR2 SNEGSKA (reference sequence). The CDR3 is 14 residues long.